The following is a T cell receptor (beta chain) sequence with its context. Its antigen remains unidentified. Base-call qualities are not available, and no considerably larger clone is one nucleotide away. The sample comes from a study of T cell repertoires in cytomegalovirus infection (dated by TCRdb to between 2018 and 2020). The study in broad terms: The HLA type of each donor mattered for the analysis, because public TCR beta signatures pointed to carriage of CMV infection along with the matching HLA type. General study outcomes and caveats: Cumulative frequency of public TCR beta family members discriminated carriers of CMV infection plus the relevant HLA type in this cohort and an independent roughly 330-donor cohort. The ex vivo response was dominated by HLA-C-restricted CMV-specific TCR beta clonotypes, which also provided the single most frequent clonotype in two of eight donors.

From V the trimming removes 6 bases and from J it removes 8 bases, while the gene matches leave 16 bases of the junction unaccounted for. The CDR3 sequence holds 17 residues, the cysteine and phenylalanine included. Only CDR3 DNA is held: 51 bases, read in frame from base 1. This sample was sequenced with an Illumina HiSeq 1500. The public reads were quality trimmed at Q25 with fastp and then assembled into clones with MiXCR by TCRdb, keeping productive beta chains. Rows merge per CDR3 protein into single entries with the most common DNA and genes. The sample yields hundreds of thousands of distinct CDR3 sequences; 35% were counted once. Clones ranked in the top ten supply 2.5% to 3% of the sample.

The chain is assembled from TRBV12-3 or TRBV12-4 and TRBJ1-4, with 9 central nucleotides matching TRBD1. Specimen: PBMCs. This sequence was found in a human donor in good health (CMV status not recorded). Some clones in this sample may be carry-over from other donors' samples. The nucleotide sequence reads as follows: TGTGCCAGCAGGGAAGAACGGTCCGGGACAGGGAGCGAAAAACTGTTTTTT. This codes for CASREERSGTGSEKLFF.